The rows below give T cell receptor beta chains drawn from one sample of a study of CD8 T cells in Susac syndrome. TCRdb re-derived calls from the immunoSEQ multiplex PCR reads in MiXCR, one entry per CDR3 protein. The table has 130,000 or so distinct CDR3 sequences, 80% seen once. Sequencing was carried out using CD8+ T cells from PBMCs. Source of these receptors: a human donor with multiple sclerosis. The CDR3 runs from the conserved cysteine through the conserved F or W. Each record gives: V gene, J gene, CDR3 protein.

v_gene: TRBV12-3/TRBV12-4; j_gene: TRBJ1-5; CDR3aa: CASSLFGNQPQHF
v_gene: TRBV27; j_gene: TRBJ1-3; CDR3aa: CASSLSGTVGNTIYF
v_gene: TRBV2; j_gene: TRBJ1-1; CDR3aa: CASWAMIESTEAFF
v_gene: TRBV10-3; j_gene: TRBJ1-3; CDR3aa: CAISEPHEGAPYGNTIYF
v_gene: TRBV11-2; j_gene: TRBJ2-5; CDR3aa: CASSSGQGFGETQYF
v_gene: TRBV7-2; j_gene: TRBJ1-4; CDR3aa: CASSFRYRGQNEKLFF
v_gene: TRBV4-1; j_gene: TRBJ1-6; CDR3aa: CASSQDRAVSSPLHF
v_gene: TRBV19; j_gene: TRBJ1-1; CDR3aa: CASRAGATEAFF
v_gene: TRBV7-9; j_gene: TRBJ1-4; CDR3aa: CASRPGQSNEKLFF
v_gene: TRBV6-5; j_gene: TRBJ2-7; CDR3aa: CASSYSPQGAIYEQYF
v_gene: TRBV12-3/TRBV12-4; j_gene: TRBJ1-3; CDR3aa: CASRGIDSGNTIYF
v_gene: TRBV7-9; j_gene: TRBJ1-1; CDR3aa: CASSYTTGGTEAFF
v_gene: TRBV20-1; j_gene: TRBJ2-1; CDR3aa: CSARVRTGGANEQFF
v_gene: TRBV7-3; j_gene: TRBJ1-1; CDR3aa: CASSPGTGDPNTEAFF
v_gene: TRBV7-9; j_gene: TRBJ1-2; CDR3aa: CASGWTGQFYGYTF
v_gene: TRBV12-3/TRBV12-4; j_gene: TRBJ1-1; CDR3aa: CASSLENEVFF
v_gene: TRBV5-6; j_gene: TRBJ2-7; CDR3aa: CASSTGTTYEQYF
v_gene: TRBV28; j_gene: TRBJ2-5; CDR3aa: CASSTRGVVGETQYF
v_gene: TRBV4-2; j_gene: TRBJ1-2; CDR3aa: CASSPLQGASGGYTF
v_gene: TRBV7-9; j_gene: TRBJ2-5; CDR3aa: CASRPLGETQYF
v_gene: TRBV19; j_gene: TRBJ1-5; CDR3aa: CASSFGTYNQPQHF
v_gene: TRBV2; j_gene: TRBJ2-1; CDR3aa: CASSEFGNRGYNEQFF
v_gene: TRBV29-1; j_gene: TRBJ2-1; CDR3aa: CSVDMQGTAEQFF
v_gene: TRBV19; j_gene: TRBJ2-7; CDR3aa: CASSIGQASYEQYF